The T cell receptor (beta chain) described here comes from a study of lymphopenia after photon versus proton radiotherapy. Study-wide points: Photon-treated patients lost naive T cells and TCR diversity; proton-treated stayed stable. Post-nadir diversity loss with photons came from oligoclonal expansion, particularly CD8+ Temra cells. Authors raise, but do not show, better survival with proton therapy. In patients who died, overall survival fell as post-nadir TCR diversity dropped more.

This clone has a single count. Its antigen is not known. Sequenced by immunoSEQ multiplex PCR; TCRdb stores in-frame clones only, minus some. The table has tens of thousands of clones, 85% seen once; the top ten hold about 19%. V was pared by 0 bases and J by 7 bases, with 16 bases between. Germline CDR1 is SGDLS and CDR2 is YYNGEE. This CDR3 has 15 amino acids. Sequenced here: peripheral blood, sampled from a patient treated with photon-based radiotherapy. This TCR was sampled from a man aged 60-69 years with pancreatic cancer. The chain employs TRBV9 and TRBJ1-2; TRBD1 is a possible D gene (6 bases). CDR3 sequence reads: CASSVGGRTRGGYTF. CDR3 in DNA: TGTGCCAGCAGCGTAGGTGGCAGAACCAGGGGTGGCTACACCTTC. Supplemented by reference TRBV9 and TRBJ1-2, the full variable domain reads DSGVTQTPKHLITATGQRVTLRCSPRSGDLSVYWYQQSLDQGLQFLIQYYNGEERAKGNILERFSAQQFPDLHSELNLSSLELGDSALYFCASSVGGRTRGGYTFGSGTRLTVV.